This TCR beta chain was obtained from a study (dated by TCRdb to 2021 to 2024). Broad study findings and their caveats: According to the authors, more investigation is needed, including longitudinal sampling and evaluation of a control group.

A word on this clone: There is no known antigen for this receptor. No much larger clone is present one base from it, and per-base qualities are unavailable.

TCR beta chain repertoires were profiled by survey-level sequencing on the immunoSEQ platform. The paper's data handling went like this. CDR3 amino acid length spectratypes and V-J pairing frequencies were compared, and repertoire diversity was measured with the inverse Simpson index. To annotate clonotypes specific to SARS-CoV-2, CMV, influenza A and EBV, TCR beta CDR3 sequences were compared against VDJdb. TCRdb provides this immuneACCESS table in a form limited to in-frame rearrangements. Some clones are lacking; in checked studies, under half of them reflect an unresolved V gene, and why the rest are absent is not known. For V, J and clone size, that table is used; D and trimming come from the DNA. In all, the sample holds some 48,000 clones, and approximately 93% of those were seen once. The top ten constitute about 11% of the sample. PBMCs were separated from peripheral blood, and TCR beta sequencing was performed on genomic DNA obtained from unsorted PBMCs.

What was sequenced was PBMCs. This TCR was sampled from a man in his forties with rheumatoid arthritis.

At the DNA level, the sequence is TGTGCCAGCACCCTTGAGAGGGGGCAGCCCCAGCATTTT. Protein translation: CASTLERGQPQHF. The receptor chain draws on TRBV6-5 and TRBJ1-5; the D gene is perhaps TRBD1, on 6 matching bases. V and J are truncated by 7 bases and 7 bases respectively, leaving an intervening sequence of 14 bases. Including cysteine and phenylalanine, the CDR3 has 13 amino acids. Just CDR3 DNA is preserved here, 39 bases in frame from base 1. CDR1 and CDR2 are drawn from the germline V gene: MNHEY, SVGAGI.